This T cell receptor beta chain derives from a study of T cell responses to AZD1222 COVID-19 vaccine. Data came from immunoSEQ multiplex PCR; TCRdb stores just in-frame clones and leaves some out. The data show 110,000 to 150,000 clones, 90% to 95% seen once. To note about this clone: Its matching antigen is unknown.

CDR1 and CDR2 (germline): SGHVS, FNYEAQ. V shed 5 bases and J shed 4 bases, with 12 bases lying between them. The CDR3 has 14 residues. Findings and caveats of the study: Possibly, clonal diversity was underestimated; donors were largely white British and included more females.

The rearrangement links TRBV7-6 to TRBJ2-1, with D possibly matching TRBD1 (6 bases). The TCR originated in an adult in good health. Sequencing was performed on peripheral blood, taken on day 0 of MenACWY control vaccination. The CDR3 sequence is CASSARQVYNEQFF. The DNA for the CDR3 is TGTGCCAGCAGCGCCCGACAGGTATACAATGAGCAGTTCTTC.